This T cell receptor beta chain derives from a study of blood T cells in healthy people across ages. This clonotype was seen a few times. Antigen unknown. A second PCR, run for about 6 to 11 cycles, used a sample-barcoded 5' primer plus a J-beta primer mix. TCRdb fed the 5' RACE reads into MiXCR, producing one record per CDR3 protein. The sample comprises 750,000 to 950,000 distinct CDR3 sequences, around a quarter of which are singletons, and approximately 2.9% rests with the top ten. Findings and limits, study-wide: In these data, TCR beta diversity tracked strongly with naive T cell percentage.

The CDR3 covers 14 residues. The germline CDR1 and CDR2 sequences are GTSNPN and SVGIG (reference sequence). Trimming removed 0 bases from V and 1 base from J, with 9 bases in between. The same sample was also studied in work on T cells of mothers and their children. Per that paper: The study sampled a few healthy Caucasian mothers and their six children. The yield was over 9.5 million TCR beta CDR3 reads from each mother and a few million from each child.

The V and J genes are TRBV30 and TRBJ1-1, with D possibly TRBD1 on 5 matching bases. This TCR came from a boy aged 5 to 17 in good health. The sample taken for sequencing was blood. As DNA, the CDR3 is TGTGCCTGGAGTGTGGGACCGCCGAACACTGAAGCTTTCTTT. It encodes CAWSVGPPNTEAFF.